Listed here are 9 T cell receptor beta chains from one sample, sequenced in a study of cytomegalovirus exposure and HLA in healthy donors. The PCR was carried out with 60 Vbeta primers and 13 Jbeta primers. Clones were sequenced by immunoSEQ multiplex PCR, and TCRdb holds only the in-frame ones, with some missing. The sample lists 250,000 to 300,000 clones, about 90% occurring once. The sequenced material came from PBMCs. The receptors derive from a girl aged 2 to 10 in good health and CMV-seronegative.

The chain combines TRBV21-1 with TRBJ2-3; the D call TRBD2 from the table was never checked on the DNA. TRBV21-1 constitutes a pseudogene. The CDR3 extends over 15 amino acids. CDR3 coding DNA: TGTGCCAGCAGCAAATCTCGGGTCTTGGCAGATACGCAGTATTTT. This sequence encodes CASSKSRVLADTQYF.

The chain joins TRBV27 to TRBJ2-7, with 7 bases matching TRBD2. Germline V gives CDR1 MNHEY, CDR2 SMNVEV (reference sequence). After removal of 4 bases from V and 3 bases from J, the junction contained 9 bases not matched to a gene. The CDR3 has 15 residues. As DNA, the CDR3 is TGTGCCAGCAGTTCCCCATCAGCGGGGAGCTACGAGCAGTACTTC. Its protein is CASSSPSAGSYEQYF.

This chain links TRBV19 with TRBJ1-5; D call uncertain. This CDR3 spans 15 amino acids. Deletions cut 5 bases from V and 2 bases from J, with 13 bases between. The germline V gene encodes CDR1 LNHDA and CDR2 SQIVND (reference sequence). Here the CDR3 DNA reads TGTGCCAGTAGTTGGTCGTGGCAGGGCAATCAGCCCCAGCATTTT. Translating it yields CASSWSWQGNQPQHF.

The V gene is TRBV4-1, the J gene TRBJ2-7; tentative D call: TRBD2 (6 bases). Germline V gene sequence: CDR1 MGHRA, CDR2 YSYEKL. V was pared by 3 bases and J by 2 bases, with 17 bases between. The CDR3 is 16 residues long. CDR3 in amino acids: CASSHLMEGVTYEQYF. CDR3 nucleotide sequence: TGCGCCAGCAGCCATCTCATGGAGGGTGTGACCTACGAGCAGTACTTC.

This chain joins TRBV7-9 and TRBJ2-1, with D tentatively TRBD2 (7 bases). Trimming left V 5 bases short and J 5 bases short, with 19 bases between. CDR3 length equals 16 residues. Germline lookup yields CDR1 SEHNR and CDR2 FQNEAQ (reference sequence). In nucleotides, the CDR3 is TGTGCCAGCAGCCTGAGGGGGGGCCCCGGCGACAATGAGCAGTTCTTC. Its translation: CASSLRGGPGDNEQFF.

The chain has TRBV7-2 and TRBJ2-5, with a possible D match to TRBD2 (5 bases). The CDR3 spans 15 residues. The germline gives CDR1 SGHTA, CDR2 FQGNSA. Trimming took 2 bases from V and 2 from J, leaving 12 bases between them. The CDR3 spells CASSLNGGSQETQYF. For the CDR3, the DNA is TGTGCCAGCAGCTTAAATGGCGGGTCGCAAGAGACCCAGTACTTC. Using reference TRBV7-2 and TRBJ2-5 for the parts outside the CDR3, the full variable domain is GAGVSQSPSNKVTEKGKDVELRCDPISGHTALYWYRQSLGQGLEFLIYFQGNSAPDKSGLPSDRFSAERTGGSVSTLTIQRTQQEDSAVYLCASSLNGGSQETQYFGPGTRLLVL.

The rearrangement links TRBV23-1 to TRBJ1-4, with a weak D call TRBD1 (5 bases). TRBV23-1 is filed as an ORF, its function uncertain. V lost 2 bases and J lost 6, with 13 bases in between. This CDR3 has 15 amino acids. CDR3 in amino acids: CASSQLGEKDEKLFF. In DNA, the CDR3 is TGCGCCAGCAGTCAACTAGGGGAAAAGGATGAAAAACTGTTTTTT.

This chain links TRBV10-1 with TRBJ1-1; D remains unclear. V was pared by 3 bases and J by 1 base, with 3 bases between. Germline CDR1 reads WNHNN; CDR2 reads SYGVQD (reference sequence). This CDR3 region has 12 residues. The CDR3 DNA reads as TGCGCCAGCAGTGACAAGAACACTGAAGCTTTCTTT. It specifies CASSDKNTEAFF.

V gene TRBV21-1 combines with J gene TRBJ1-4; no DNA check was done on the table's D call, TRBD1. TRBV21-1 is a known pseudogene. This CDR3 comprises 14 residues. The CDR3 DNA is TGTGCCAGCAGCGGGGGACAGGGGAAGGAAAAACTGTTTTTT. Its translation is CASSGGQGKEKLFF.